The clone carrying this TCR beta chain is a singleton in its sample. Sequencing was performed with immunoSEQ multiplex PCR; in TCRdb, only in-frame clones are kept and a portion is missing. The sample records more than 1 million clones, approximately 80% being singletons. This entry belongs to a study of shared clonotypes between healthy human individuals. CDR3 length equals 15 residues. Germline-derived CDR1 and CDR2 are SGHRS and YFSETQ. V lost 0 bases, J lost 6 bases, and 5 bases stayed unmatched. The receptor was derived from a man between 18 and 35 years old in good health. Some clones in this sample may be carry-over from other donors' samples. The J gene is TRBJ2-2, the V gene TRBV5-1; 7 nucleotides match TRBD1. What was sequenced was memory CD4+ T cells from PBMCs. Subset given: CD45RA-negative fraction. The CDR3 sequence: CASSLARQGSGELFF. The CDR3 bases are TGCGCCAGCAGCTTGGCGAGACAGGGATCCGGGGAGCTGTTTTTT.